Each of the 22 T cell receptor beta chains below was sequenced from the same sample in a study of Ad26.COV2.S vaccination and SARS-CoV-2 variants. Sequenced by immunoSEQ multiplex PCR; TCRdb stores in-frame clones only, minus some. The table has some 340,000 clones, 86% seen once; the top ten hold approximately 2%. The treatment here: some 19 received Ad26.COV2.S at low or high dose, single or two shots; about five received placebo; per-sample allocation not given. The samples were gathered on day 63 after the first injection of vaccine or placebo. The sequencing here drew on peripheral blood, taken in a trial of Ad26.COV2.S vaccine versus placebo. Every receptor here comes from a person aged 18-65 years who received the Ad26.COV2.S COVID-19 vaccine or a placebo.

This rearrangement joins TRBV3-1 (or the pseudogene TRBV3-2) to TRBJ1-1, with 9 bases identical to TRBD1. The trim removed 4 bases at V and 1 base at J, leaving 7 bases unmatched. Germline assignment: CDR1 LGHDT and CDR2 YNNKEL (reference sequence). This CDR3 spans 16 amino acids. CDR3 sequence reads: CASSPDRGRGNTEAFF. The CDR3 DNA reads as TGTGCCAGCAGCCCCGACAGGGGGAGAGGGAACACTGAAGCTTTCTTT.

V is TRBV5-6 and J is TRBJ2-2, with a tentative D call TRBD1 (6 bases). V shed 6 bases and J shed 5 bases, with 11 bases lying between them. This CDR3 region has 13 residues. Germline assignment: CDR1 SGHDT and CDR2 YYEEEE. DNA of the CDR3: TGTGCCAGCAACAGGGAAAGGACCGGGGAGCTGTTTTTT. Encoded protein: CASNRERTGELFF.

The V and J genes are TRBV25-1 and TRBJ1-1; TRBD1 matches 8 bases. With 6 bases clipped from V and 4 bases from J, the junction kept 10 bases outside the gene matches. Germline V gives CDR1 MGHDK, CDR2 SYGVNS. The CDR3 extends over 15 amino acids. Here the CDR3 DNA reads TGTGCCAGCAGCCCGCTGGCAGGGGGCTCCACTGAAGCTTTCTTT. Protein product: CASSPLAGGSTEAFF.

This clone was observed a single time. The chain uses TRBV14 and TRBJ1-1; D is ambiguous. CDR1 is SGHDN, CDR2 FVKESK, per germline. CDR3 length: 13 amino acids. Trimming pared 5 bases from V and 1 base from J, leaving 8 bases between. The CDR3 reads CASSAIENTEAFF. The CDR3 nucleotides read TGTGCCAGCAGCGCGATTGAGAACACTGAAGCTTTCTTT. The entire variable domain, with the rest obtained from reference TRBV14 and TRBJ1-1, is as follows: EAGVTQFPSHSVIEKGQTVTLRCDPISGHDNLYWYRRVMGKEIKFLLHFVKESKQDESGMPNNRFLAERTGGTYSTLKVQPAELEDSGVYFCASSAIENTEAFFGQGTRLTVV.

The genes are TRBV9 and TRBJ1-2, with no clear D. Germline V CDR1 and CDR2: SGDLS, YYNGEE. Trimming shortened V by 2 bases and J by 4 bases, and 12 bases separated the two germline ends. The CDR3 is 14 amino acids. CDR3 sequence: CASSVESGGYGYTF. CDR3 nucleotides: TGTGCCAGCAGCGTGGAGAGCGGCGGCTATGGCTACACCTTC.

The V and J genes are TRBV7-2 and TRBJ2-1; no definite D call. In germline, CDR1 is SGHTA, CDR2 FQGNSA. This CDR3 spans 11 amino acids. V was pared by 1 base and J by 9 bases, with 4 bases between. CDR3: CASSLGVEQFF. Here the CDR3 DNA reads TGTGCCAGCAGCTTAGGCGTTGAGCAGTTCTTC. Filled out from reference TRBV7-2 and TRBJ2-1, the complete variable domain reads GAGVSQSPSNKVTEKGKDVELRCDPISGHTALYWYRQSLGQGLEFLIYFQGNSAPDKSGLPSDRFSAERTGGSVSTLTIQRTQQEDSAVYLCASSLGVEQFFGPGTRLTVL.

This clone was recorded a few times. This rearrangement joins TRBV7-3 to TRBJ1-2; D remains unclear. The CDR3 has 16 residues. CDR1 and CDR2 from the germline V gene are SGHTA and FQGTGA. V was pared by 2 bases and J by 0 bases, with 13 bases between. The CDR3 DNA is TGTGCCAGCAGCTTAGGACTTCCTGGAGCTAACTATGGCTACACCTTC. Translation gives CASSLGLPGANYGYTF.

The chain employs TRBV10-3 and TRBJ1-1, with no clear D. The CDR3 is 14 residues long. With 3 bases removed from V and 4 bases from J, the gap between germline ends came to 12 bases. The germline V gene has CDR1 ENHRY and CDR2 SYGVKD. The CDR3 nucleotides are TGTGCCATCAGTGAAGGTACTAGCGGCACTGAAGCTTTCTTT. It is translated as CAISEGTSGTEAFF.

The chain has TRBV30 and TRBJ1-6; D is undetermined. Germline V CDR1 and CDR2: GTSNPN, SVGIG (reference sequence). Trimming took off 3 bases at V and 5 bases at J, with 17 bases between the two ends. The CDR3 length is 16 residues. CDR3 in amino acids: CAWRPLEGGNNSPLHF. In DNA form, the CDR3 reads TGTGCCTGGAGGCCCCTTGAGGGAGGGAATAATTCACCCCTCCACTTT.

The rearrangement uses TRBV19 and TRBJ1-6, with D possibly TRBD1 on 6 matching bases. In germline, CDR1 is LNHDA, CDR2 SQIVND (reference sequence). Trimming cost V 6 bases and J 4 bases, with 13 bases left between them. This CDR3 contains 15 residues. This chain's CDR3 is CASRIMDSYNSPLHF. Written as DNA, the CDR3 is TGTGCCAGTAGAATCATGGACAGTTATAATTCACCCCTCCACTTT.

The chain recombines TRBV5-1 with TRBJ2-2, with 12 bases fitting TRBD2. CDR3 length: 18 amino acids. V shed 5 bases, J shed 4 bases, and the junction held 12 bases outside the gene matches. The germline gives CDR1 SGHRS, CDR2 YFSETQ. CDR3 protein: CASSSWTSGDAGTGELFF. The CDR3 DNA reads TGCGCCAGCAGTTCCTGGACTAGCGGGGATGCGGGCACCGGGGAGCTGTTTTTT.

This clone was seen ten or more times. The V call is TRBV7-2, the J call TRBJ2-3, with 8 bases lining up with TRBD1. V lost 5 bases to trimming and J lost 6 bases; unmatched junction nucleotides: 7. Looked up from germline, CDR1 is SGHTA and CDR2 is FQGNSA. This CDR3 spans 14 amino acids. CDR3 protein: CASSPDRGSDTQYF. As DNA, the CDR3 is TGTGCCAGCAGCCCTGACAGGGGTTCGGATACGCAGTATTTT. Full variable domain (rest looked up from reference TRBV7-2 and TRBJ2-3): GAGVSQSPSNKVTEKGKDVELRCDPISGHTALYWYRQSLGQGLEFLIYFQGNSAPDKSGLPSDRFSAERTGGSVSTLTIQRTQQEDSAVYLCASSPDRGSDTQYFGPGTRLTVL.

This clone has a count of ten or more. This chain links TRBV3-1 (or the pseudogene TRBV3-2) with TRBJ1-2; D may be TRBD1 (5 bases). Trimming removed 1 base from V and 0 bases from J, with 12 bases in between. Germline V CDR1 and CDR2: LGHDT, YNNKEL (reference sequence). The CDR3 has 16 residues. CDR3 protein: CASSQGGARPNYGYTF. The CDR3 region has the DNA TGTGCCAGCAGCCAAGGAGGGGCCAGGCCTAACTATGGCTACACCTTC.

V is TRBV4-3 and J is TRBJ2-7; the D is unclear. Trimming took off 1 base at V and 3 bases at J, with 7 bases between the two ends. CDR1 is LGHNA, CDR2 YSLEER, per germline. The CDR3 runs 13 residues. The CDR3 sequence: CASSQVIGYEQYF. CDR3 sequence (DNA): TGCGCCAGCAGCCAAGTAATAGGCTACGAGCAGTACTTC.

The chain is built from TRBV19 and TRBJ1-4; D not certain. CDR1 and CDR2 (germline): LNHDA, SQIVND (reference sequence). V lost 3 bases, J lost 2 bases, and 7 bases lay in between. The CDR3 contains 14 residues. CDR3 coding DNA: TGTGCCAGTAGTATCCGCGCGACTAATGAAAAACTGTTTTTT. Its translation is CASSIRATNEKLFF.

This chain links TRBV6-5 with TRBJ1-2; D is unresolved. Germline V gene data show CDR1 as MNHEY and CDR2 as SVGAGI. V lost 0 bases and J 5 bases, leaving 7 bases between the germline ends. This CDR3 has 13 amino acids. The CDR3 DNA reads TGTGCCAGCAGTTACTCCGGCCAATATGGCTACACCTTC. Its translation is CASSYSGQYGYTF.

This clone was found once. The V call is TRBV4-2, the J call TRBJ2-3; perhaps TRBD2 as D (6 bases). This CDR3 is 16 amino acids long. The germline CDR1 and CDR2 sequences are LGHNA and YNFKEQ. Trimming took 0 bases from V and 6 from J, leaving 16 bases between them. The CDR3 region is CASSQDQEVAGDTQYF. The CDR3 DNA is TGTGCCAGCAGCCAAGACCAAGAGGTTGCGGGGGATACGCAGTATTTT.

The rearrangement joins TRBV2 to TRBJ2-1; 7 bases are shared with TRBD2. Unmatched junction bases numbered 8, after V lost 6 bases and J lost 0 bases. This CDR3 contains 16 residues. Germline assignment: CDR1 SNHLY and CDR2 FYNNEI. The CDR3 sequence is CASSPPGLSSYNEQFF. The CDR3 DNA reads as TGTGCCAGCAGCCCTCCGGGACTAAGCTCCTACAATGAGCAGTTCTTC.

This chain uses TRBV27 with TRBJ1-1; D may be TRBD1 (5 bases). The CDR3 is 14 residues long. Trimming pared 6 bases from V and 4 bases from J, leaving 15 bases between. Per germline, CDR1 MNHEY and CDR2 SMNVEV (reference sequence). The CDR3 region has the DNA TGTGCCAGCAGCCCCCCCGGCGGGGGCACTGAAGCTTTCTTT. Translated, it gives CASSPPGGGTEAFF.

The rearrangement uses TRBV7-9 and TRBJ2-7, with a weak D call TRBD1 (6 bases). Germline lookup yields CDR1 SEHNR and CDR2 FQNEAQ (reference sequence). CDR3 length: 16 residues. Trimming left V 5 bases short and J 4 bases short, with 21 bases between. The CDR3 DNA reads TGTGCCAGCAGCGCTGGGGCGACGGGACACCAATACGAGCAGTACTTC. Encoded protein: CASSAGATGHQYEQYF.

The chain combines TRBV6-5 with TRBJ1-1, with D unresolved. CDR1 and CDR2 from the germline V gene are MNHEY and SVGAGI. Trimming shortened V by 0 bases and J by 4 bases, and 9 bases separated the two germline ends. The CDR3 extends over 14 amino acids. This CDR3 is CASSYSARGTEAFF. DNA of the CDR3: TGTGCCAGCAGTTACTCCGCCCGGGGCACTGAAGCTTTCTTT.

The chain couples TRBV7-2 to TRBJ1-6, with TRBD1 identical over 7 bases. V shed 4 bases, J shed 8 bases, and the junction held 5 bases outside the gene matches. CDR3 length equals 14 residues. Germline CDR1 SGHTA, CDR2 FQGNSA. CDR3: CASSYDREYSPLHF. As DNA, the CDR3 is TGTGCCAGCAGCTATGACAGGGAATATTCACCCCTCCACTTT.